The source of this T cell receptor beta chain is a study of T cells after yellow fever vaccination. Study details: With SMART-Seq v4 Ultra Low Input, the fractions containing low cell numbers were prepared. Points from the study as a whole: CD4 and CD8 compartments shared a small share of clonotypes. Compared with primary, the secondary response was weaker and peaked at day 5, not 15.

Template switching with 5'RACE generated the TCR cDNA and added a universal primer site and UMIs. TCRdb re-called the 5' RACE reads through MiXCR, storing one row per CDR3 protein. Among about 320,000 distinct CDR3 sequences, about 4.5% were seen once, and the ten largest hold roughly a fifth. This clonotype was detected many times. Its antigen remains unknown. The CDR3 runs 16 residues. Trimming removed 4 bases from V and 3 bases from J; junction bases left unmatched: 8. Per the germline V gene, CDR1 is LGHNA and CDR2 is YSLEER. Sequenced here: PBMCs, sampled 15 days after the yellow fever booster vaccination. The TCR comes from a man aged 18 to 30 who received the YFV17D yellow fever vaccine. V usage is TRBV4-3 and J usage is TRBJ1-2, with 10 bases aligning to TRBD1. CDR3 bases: TGCGCCAGCAGCCGGACACCGGGACAGGGGTACTATGGCTACACCTTC. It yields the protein CASSRTPGQGYYGYTF.